This T cell receptor (beta chain) emerged from a study of blood T cell repertoires in COVID-19. Germline CDR1 reads KGHSH; CDR2 reads LQKENI. The germline V and J ends were trimmed by 0 bases and 10 bases, with 12 bases remaining between them. There are 13 residues in the CDR3. Assay: immunoSEQ multiplex PCR; the TCRdb copy retains only in-frame clones and omits some. The sample carries around 290,000 clones, approximately 88% recorded once. Specimen: PBMCs or T cells enriched from blood (not recorded which). This receptor was taken from a woman in her twenties or thirties who had recovered from COVID-19. The V call is TRBV18, the J call TRBJ2-5; D possibly corresponds to TRBD2 (6 bases). The CDR3: CASSPPGGRGQYF. The CDR3 DNA is TGTGCCAGCTCACCACCGGGAGGTAGGGGCCAGTACTTC.